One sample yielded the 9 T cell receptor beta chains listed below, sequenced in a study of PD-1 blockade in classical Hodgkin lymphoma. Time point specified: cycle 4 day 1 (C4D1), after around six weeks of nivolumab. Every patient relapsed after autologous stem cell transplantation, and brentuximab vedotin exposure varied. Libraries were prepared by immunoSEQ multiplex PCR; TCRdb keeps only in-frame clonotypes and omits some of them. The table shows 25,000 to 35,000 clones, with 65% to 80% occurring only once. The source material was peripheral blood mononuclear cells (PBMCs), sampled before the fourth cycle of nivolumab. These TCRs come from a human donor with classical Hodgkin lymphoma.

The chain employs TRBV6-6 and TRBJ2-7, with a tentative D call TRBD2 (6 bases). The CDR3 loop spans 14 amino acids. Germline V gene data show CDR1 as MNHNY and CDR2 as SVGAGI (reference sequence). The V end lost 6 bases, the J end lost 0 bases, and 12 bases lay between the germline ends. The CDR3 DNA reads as TGTGCCAGCAGAGGGACTCAGAGCTCCTACGAGCAGTACTTC. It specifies CASRGTQSSYEQYF.

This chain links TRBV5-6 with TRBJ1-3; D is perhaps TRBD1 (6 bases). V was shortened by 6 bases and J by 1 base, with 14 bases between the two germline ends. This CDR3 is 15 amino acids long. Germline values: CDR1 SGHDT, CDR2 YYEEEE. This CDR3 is CASISKQGSGNTIYF. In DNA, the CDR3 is TGTGCCAGCATTTCCAAGCAGGGGTCTGGAAACACCATATATTTT.

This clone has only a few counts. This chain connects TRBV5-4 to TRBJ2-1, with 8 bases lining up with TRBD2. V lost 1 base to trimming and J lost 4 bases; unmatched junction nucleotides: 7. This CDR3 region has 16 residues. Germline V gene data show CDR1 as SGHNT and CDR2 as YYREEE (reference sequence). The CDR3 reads CASSLSGTRRYNEQFF. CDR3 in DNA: TGTGCCAGCAGCTTGTCCGGGACTAGGAGATACAATGAGCAGTTCTTC. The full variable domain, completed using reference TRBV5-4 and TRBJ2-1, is ETGVTQSPTHLIKTRGQQVTLRCSSQSGHNTVSWYQQALGQGPQFIFQYYREEENGRGNFPPRFSGLQFPNYSSELNVNALELDDSALYLCASSLSGTRRYNEQFFGPGTRLTVL.

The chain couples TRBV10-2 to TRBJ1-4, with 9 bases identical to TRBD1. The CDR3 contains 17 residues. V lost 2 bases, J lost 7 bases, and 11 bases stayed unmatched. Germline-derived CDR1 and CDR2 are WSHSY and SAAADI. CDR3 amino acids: CASSENRGREASEKLFF. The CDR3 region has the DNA TGCGCCAGCAGTGAGAACAGGGGGCGCGAGGCTAGTGAAAAACTGTTTTTT.

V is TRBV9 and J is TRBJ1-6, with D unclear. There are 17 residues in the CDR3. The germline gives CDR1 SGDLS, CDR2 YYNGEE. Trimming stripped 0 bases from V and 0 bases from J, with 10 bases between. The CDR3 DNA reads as TGTGCCAGCAGCGTAGGAGGCTCGAGCTCCTATAATTCACCCCTCCACTTT. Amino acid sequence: CASSVGGSSSYNSPLHF.

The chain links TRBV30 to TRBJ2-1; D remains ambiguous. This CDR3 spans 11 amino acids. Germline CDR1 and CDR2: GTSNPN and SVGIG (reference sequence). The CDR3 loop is CASKDYNEQFF. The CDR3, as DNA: TGTGCATCTAAGGACTACAATGAGCAGTTCTTC.

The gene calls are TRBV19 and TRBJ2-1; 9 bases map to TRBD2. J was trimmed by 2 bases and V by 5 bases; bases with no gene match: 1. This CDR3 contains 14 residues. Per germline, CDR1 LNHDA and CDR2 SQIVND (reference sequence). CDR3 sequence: CASSGGRAYNEQFF. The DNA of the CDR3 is TGTGCCAGTAGTGGCGGGAGGGCCTACAATGAGCAGTTCTTC.

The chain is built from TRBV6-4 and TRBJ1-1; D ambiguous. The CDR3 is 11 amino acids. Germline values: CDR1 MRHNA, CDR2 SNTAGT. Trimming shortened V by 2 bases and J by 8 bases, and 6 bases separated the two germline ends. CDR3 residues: CASSDGSEAFF. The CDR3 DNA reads TGTGCCAGCAGTGACGGATCGGAAGCTTTCTTT.

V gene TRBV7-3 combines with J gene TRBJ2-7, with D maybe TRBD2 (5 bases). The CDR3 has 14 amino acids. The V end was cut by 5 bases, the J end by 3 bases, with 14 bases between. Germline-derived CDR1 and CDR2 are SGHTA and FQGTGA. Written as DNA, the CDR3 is TGTGCCAGCAGCCCTAACGGACTGAGCTACGAGCAGTACTTC. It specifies CASSPNGLSYEQYF.